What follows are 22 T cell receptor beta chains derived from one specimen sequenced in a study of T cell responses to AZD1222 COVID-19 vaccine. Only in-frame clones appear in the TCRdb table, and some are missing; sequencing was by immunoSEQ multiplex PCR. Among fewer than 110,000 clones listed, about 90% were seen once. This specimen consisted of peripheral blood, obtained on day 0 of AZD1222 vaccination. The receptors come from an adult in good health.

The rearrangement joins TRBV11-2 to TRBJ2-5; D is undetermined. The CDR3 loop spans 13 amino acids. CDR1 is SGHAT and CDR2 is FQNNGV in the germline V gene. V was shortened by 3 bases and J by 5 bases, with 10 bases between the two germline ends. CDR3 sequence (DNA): TGTGCCAGCAGCTTGCCAGGTCGGGAGACCCAGTACTTC. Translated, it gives CASSLPGRETQYF.

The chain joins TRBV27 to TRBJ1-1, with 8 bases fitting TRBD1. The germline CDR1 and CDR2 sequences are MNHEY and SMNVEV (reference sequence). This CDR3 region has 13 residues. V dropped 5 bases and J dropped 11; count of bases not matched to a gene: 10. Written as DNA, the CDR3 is TGTGCCAGCAGTCCGGACAGGGACGGTGGGGCTTTCTTT. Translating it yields CASSPDRDGGAFF.

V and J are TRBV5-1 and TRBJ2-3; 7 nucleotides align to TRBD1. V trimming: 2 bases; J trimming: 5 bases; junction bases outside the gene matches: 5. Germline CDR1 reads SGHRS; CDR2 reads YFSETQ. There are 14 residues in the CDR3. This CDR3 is CASSFGQAQDTQYF. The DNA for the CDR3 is TGCGCCAGCAGCTTCGGACAGGCCCAAGATACGCAGTATTTT.

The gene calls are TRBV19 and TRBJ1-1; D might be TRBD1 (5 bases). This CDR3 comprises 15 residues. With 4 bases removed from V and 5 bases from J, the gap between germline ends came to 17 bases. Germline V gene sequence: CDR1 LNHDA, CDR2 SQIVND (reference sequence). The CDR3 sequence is CASSNFGGTWTEAFF. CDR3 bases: TGTGCCAGTAGTAATTTTGGGGGGACTTGGACTGAAGCTTTCTTT.

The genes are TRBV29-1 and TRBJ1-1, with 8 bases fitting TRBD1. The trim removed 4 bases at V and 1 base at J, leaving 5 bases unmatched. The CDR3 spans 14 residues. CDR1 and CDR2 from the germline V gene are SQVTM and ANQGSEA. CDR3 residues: CSVGQGAQNTEAFF. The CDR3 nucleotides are TGCAGCGTTGGCCAGGGGGCGCAGAACACTGAAGCTTTCTTT.

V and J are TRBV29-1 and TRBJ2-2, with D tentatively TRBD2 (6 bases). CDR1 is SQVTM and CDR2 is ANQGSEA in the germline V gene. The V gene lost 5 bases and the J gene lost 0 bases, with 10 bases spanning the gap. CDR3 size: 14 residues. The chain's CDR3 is CSVFGTANTGELFF. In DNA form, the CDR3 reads TGCAGCGTTTTTGGGACTGCGAACACCGGGGAGCTGTTTTTT.

The CDR3 protein is CAREGVETQYF. In DNA, the CDR3 is TGTGCCAGAGAAGGGGTCGAGACCCAGTACTTC. This chain joins TRBV11-2 and TRBJ2-5, with a weak D call TRBD1 (5 bases). CDR1 is SGHAT, CDR2 FQNNGV, per germline. The CDR3 has 11 amino acids. The V and J ends lost 9 bases and 5 bases respectively, with 10 bases between them.

CDR3 coding DNA: TGTGCCAGCAGCCCCGTGGAGGGACAGTCATTCGCGAACACCGGGGAGCTGTTTTTT. Encoded protein: CASSPVEGQSFANTGELFF. This chain connects TRBV28 to TRBJ2-2, with D possibly matching TRBD1 (7 bases). Germline lookup yields CDR1 MDHEN and CDR2 SYDVKM. The CDR3 extends over 19 amino acids. V was cut by 6 bases and J by 0 bases, with 23 bases left in between.

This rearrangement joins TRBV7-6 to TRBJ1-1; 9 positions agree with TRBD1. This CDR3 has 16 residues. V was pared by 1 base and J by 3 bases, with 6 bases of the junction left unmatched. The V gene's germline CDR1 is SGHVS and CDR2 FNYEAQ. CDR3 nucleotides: TGTGCCAGCAGCTTAGGACAGGGGGTCAAGGACACTGAAGCTTTCTTT. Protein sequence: CASSLGQGVKDTEAFF.

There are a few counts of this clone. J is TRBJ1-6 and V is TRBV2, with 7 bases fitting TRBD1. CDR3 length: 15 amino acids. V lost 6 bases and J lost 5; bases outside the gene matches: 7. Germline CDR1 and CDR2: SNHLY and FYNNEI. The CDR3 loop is CASSRRTGDNSPLHF. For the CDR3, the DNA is TGTGCCAGCAGCCGCCGTACAGGGGATAATTCACCCCTCCACTTT.

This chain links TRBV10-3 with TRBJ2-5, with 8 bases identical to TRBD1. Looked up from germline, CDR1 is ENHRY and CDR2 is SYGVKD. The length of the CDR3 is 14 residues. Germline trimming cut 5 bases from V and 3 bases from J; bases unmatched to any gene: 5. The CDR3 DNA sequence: TGTGCCATCAGTACTAGACAGGGGAAAGAGACCCAGTACTTC. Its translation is CAISTRQGKETQYF.

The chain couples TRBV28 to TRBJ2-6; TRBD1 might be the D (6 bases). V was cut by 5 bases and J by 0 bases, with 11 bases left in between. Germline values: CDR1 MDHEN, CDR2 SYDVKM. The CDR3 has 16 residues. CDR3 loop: CASSTQGSSGANVLTF. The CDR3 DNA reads TGTGCCAGCAGTACCCAGGGGTCCTCTGGGGCCAACGTCCTGACTTTC.

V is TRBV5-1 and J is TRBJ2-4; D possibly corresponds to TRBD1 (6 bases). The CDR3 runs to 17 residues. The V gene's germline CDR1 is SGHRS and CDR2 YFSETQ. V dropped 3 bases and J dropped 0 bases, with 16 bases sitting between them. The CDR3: CASSSGTRYIAKNIQYF. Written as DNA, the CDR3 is TGCGCCAGCAGCTCGGGGACACGATACATAGCCAAAAACATTCAGTACTTC. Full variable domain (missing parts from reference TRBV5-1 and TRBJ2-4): KAGVTQTPRYLIKTRGQQVTLSCSPISGHRSVSWYQQTPGQGLQFLFEYFSETQRNKGNFPGRFSGRQFSNSRSEMNVSTLELGDSALYLCASSSGTRYIAKNIQYFGAGTRLSVL.

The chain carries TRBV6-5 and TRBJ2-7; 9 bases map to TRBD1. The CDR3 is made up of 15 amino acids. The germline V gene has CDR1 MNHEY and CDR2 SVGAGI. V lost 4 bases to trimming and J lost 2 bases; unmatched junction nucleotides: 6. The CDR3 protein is CASSLGTGTAYEQYF. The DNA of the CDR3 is TGTGCCAGCAGTTTAGGGACAGGGACAGCCTACGAGCAGTACTTC.

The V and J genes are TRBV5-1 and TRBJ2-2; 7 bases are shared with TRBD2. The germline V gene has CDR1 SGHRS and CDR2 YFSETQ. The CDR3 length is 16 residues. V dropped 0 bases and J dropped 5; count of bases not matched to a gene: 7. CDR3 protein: CASSLGSLAATGELFF. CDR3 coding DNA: TGCGCCAGCAGCTTGGGATCTCTAGCGGCTACCGGGGAGCTGTTTTTT.

The CDR3 sequence is CASSEYGQGANTGELFF. DNA for the CDR3: TGTGCCAGCAGTGAATATGGACAGGGGGCGAACACCGGGGAGCTGTTTTTT. The rearrangement uses TRBV6-1 and TRBJ2-2; 10 bases are shared with TRBD1. CDR3 length: 17 residues. CDR1 and CDR2 from the germline V gene are MNHNS and SASEGT. Unmatched junction bases numbered 3, after V lost 2 bases and J lost 0 bases.

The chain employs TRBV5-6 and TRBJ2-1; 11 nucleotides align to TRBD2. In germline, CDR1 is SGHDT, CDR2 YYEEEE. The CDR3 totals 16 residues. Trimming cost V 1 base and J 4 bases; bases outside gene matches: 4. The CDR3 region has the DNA TGTGCCAGCAGCTTGCTCGGGACTAGCGGATACAATGAGCAGTTCTTC. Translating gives CASSLLGTSGYNEQFF. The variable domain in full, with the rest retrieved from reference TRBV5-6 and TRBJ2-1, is DAGVTQSPTHLIKTRGQQVTLRCSPKSGHDTVSWYQQALGQGPQFIFQYYEEEERQRGNFPDRFSGHQFPNYSSELNVNALLLGDSALYLCASSLLGTSGYNEQFFGPGTRLTVL.

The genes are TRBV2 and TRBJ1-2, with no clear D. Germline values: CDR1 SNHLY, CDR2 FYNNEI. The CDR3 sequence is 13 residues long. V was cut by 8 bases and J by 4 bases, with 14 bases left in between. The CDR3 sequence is CASRRTGIYGYTF. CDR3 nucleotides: TGTGCCAGCCGGAGGACGGGTATCTATGGCTACACCTTC.

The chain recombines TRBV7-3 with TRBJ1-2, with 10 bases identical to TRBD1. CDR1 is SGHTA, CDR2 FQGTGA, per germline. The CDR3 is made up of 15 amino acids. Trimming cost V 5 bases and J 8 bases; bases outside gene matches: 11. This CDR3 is CASSPRTGGVIGYTF. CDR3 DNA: TGTGCCAGCAGCCCCCGGACAGGGGGGGTGATCGGCTACACCTTC.

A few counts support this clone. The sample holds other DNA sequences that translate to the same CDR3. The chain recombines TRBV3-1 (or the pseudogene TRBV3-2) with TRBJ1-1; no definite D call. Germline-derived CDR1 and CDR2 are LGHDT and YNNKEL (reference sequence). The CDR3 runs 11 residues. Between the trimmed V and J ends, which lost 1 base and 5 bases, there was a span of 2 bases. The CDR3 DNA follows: TGTGCCAGCAGCCAAGGAACTGAAGCTTTCTTT. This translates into CASSQGTEAFF.

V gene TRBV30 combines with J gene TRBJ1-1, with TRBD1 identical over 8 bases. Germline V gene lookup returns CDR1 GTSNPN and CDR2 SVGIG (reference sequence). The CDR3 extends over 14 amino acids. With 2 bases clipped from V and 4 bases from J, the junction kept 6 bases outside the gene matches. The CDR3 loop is CAWSIWTGFTEAFF. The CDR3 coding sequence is TGTGCCTGGAGTATATGGACAGGGTTCACTGAAGCTTTCTTT.

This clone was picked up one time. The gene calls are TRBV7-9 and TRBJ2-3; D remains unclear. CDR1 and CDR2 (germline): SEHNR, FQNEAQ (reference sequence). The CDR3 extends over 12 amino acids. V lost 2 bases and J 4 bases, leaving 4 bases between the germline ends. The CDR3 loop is CASSLSSDTQYF. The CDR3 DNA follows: TGTGCCAGCAGCTTATCATCAGATACGCAGTATTTT.